Sequencing of this T cell receptor beta chain was carried out in a study of tumor-infiltrating lymphocytes in primary liver carcinoma. TCR beta cDNA was reverse-transcribed from about 550 ng of total RNA. The reaction used a constant-region primer and ProtoScript II reverse transcriptase. ARM-PCR, slightly modified, supplied the TCR beta libraries through three nested multiplex PCR rounds. TRBV1-TRBV30 forward primers and a C-beta reverse primer were used in the first two PCR rounds, which each ran for 9 to 10 cycles. TCRdb redid the calling of the multiplex PCR reads with MiXCR, one entry per CDR3 protein. The sample lists some 190,000 distinct CDR3 sequences, 70% to 90% occurring once. Unsorted bulk tissue (20-30 mg) underwent RNA and DNA co-extraction. The germline V and J ends were trimmed by 2 bases and 9 bases, with 13 bases remaining between them. CDR3 length: 13 amino acids.

The sequence was obtained from a man aged 35 to 55 with primary liver carcinoma and hepatitis B virus infection. Sequencing input: tumor tissue from primary liver carcinoma. The J gene is TRBJ2-5, the V gene TRBV12-3 or TRBV12-4; the D gene is possibly TRBD2 (5 bases). Written as DNA, the CDR3 is TGTGCCAGCAGTTTATCCGGGATGGAGGCCCAGTACTTC. Protein sequence: CASSLSGMEAQYF.